This T cell receptor (beta chain) was obtained from a study of neoadjuvant anti-PD-1 for oral cavity cancer. Blood libraries mostly used 450 to 550 ng genomic DNA, six replicates each. The method was immunoSEQ multiplex PCR; TCRdb's version includes in-frame clones alone and lacks a portion of them. The data show some 31,000 clones, 80% seen once. Described time point: after neoadjuvant nivolumab, at surgical resection. Source: PBMCs, taken after nivolumab (anti-PD-1) treatment. This TCR derives from a person aged 40-85 years with oral cavity squamous cell carcinoma.

In DNA, the CDR3 is TGTGCCAGTAGTCCCCGGATTAGCAATCAGCCCCAGCATTTT. As protein: CASSPRISNQPQHF. The chain links TRBV19 to TRBJ1-5; no firm D call. The CDR3 sequence is 14 residues long. The V and J ends lost 5 bases and 0 bases respectively, with 8 bases between them. The germline V gene encodes CDR1 LNHDA and CDR2 SQIVND (reference sequence).